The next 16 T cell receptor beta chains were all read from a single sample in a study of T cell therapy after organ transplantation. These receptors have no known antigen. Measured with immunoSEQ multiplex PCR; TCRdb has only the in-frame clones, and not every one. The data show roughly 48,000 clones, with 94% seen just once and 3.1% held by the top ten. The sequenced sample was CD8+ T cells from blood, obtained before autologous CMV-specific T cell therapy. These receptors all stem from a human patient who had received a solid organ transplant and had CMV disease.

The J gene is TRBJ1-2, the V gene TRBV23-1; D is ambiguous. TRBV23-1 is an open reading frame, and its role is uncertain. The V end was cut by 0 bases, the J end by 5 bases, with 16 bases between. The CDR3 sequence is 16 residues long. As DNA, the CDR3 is TGCGCCAGCAGTCAATCGGGAGGGAGGCGTGCGTATGGCTACACCTTC. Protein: CASSQSGGRRAYGYTF.

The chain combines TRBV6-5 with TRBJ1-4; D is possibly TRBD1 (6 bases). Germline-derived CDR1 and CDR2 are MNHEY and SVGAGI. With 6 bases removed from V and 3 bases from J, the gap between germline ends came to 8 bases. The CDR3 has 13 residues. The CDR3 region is CASRQGANEKLFF. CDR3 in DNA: TGTGCCAGCAGACAGGGTGCTAATGAAAAACTGTTTTTT.

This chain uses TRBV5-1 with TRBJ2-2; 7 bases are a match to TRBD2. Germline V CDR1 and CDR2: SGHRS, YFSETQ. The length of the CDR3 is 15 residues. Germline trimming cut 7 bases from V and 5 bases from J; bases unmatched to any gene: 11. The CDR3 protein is CASGNRDYRTGELFF. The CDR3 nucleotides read TGCGCCAGCGGGAACCGGGACTATCGGACCGGGGAGCTGTTTTTT. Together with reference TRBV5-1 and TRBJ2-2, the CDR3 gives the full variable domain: KAGVTQTPRYLIKTRGQQVTLSCSPISGHRSVSWYQQTPGQGLQFLFEYFSETQRNKGNFPGRFSGRQFSNSRSEMNVSTLELGDSALYLCASGNRDYRTGELFFGEGSRLTVL.

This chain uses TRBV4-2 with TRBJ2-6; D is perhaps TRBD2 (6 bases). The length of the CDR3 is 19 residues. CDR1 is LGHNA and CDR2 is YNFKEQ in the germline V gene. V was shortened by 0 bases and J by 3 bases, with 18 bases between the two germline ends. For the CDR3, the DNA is TGTGCCAGCAGCCAAGAACTGGCGGGACTTCTTTTTGGGGCCAACGTCCTGACTTTC. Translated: CASSQELAGLLFGANVLTF.

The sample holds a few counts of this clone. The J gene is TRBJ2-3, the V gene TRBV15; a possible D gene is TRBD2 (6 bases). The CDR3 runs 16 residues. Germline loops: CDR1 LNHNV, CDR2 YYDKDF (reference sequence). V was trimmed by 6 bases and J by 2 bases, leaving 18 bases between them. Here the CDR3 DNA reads TGTGCCACCAGGAACGGAGGTAGCGGCCACACAGATACGCAGTATTTT. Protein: CATRNGGSGHTDTQYF.

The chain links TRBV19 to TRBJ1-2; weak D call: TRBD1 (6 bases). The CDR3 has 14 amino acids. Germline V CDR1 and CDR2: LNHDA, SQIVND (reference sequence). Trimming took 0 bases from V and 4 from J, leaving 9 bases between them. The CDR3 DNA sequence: TGTGCCAGTAGTATAGATCGGACAGTCTATGGCTACACCTTC. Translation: CASSIDRTVYGYTF.

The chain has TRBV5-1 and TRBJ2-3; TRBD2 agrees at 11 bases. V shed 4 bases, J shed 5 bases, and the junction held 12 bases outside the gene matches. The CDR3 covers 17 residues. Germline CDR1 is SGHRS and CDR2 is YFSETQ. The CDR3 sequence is CASSPEVAGGPRDTQYF. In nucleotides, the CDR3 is TGCGCCAGCAGCCCCGAGGTAGCGGGGGGGCCAAGAGATACGCAGTATTTT.

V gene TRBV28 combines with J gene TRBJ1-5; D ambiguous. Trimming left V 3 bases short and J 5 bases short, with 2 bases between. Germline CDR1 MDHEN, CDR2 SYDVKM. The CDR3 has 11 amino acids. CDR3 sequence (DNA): TGTGCCAGCAGTTTCCATCAGCCCCAGCATTTT. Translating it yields CASSFHQPQHF.

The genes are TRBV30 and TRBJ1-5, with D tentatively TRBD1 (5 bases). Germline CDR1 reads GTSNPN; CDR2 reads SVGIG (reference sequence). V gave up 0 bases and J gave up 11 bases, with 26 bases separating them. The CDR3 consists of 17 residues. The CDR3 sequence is CAWSVRVGAGISKAQHF. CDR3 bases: TGTGCCTGGAGTGTAAGGGTAGGGGCAGGGATTTCTAAGGCCCAGCATTTT.

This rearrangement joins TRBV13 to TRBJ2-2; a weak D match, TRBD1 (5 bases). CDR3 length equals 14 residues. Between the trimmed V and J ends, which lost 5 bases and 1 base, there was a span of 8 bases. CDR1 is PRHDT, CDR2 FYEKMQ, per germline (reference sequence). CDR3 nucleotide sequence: TGTGCCAGCAGCCCCCAGGGGAACACCGGGGAGCTGTTTTTT. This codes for CASSPQGNTGELFF.

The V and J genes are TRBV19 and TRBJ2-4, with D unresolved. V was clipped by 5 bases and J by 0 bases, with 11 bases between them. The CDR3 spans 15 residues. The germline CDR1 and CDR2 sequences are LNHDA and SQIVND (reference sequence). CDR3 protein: CASSETNVAKNIQYF. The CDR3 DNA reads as TGTGCCAGTAGTGAGACCAATGTAGCCAAAAACATTCAGTACTTC.

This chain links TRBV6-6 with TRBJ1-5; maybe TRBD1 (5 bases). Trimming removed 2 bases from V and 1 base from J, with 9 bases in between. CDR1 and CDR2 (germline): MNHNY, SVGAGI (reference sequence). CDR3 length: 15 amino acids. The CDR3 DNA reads TGTGCCAGCAGTTACCCGGGACGGAGCAATCAGCCCCAGCATTTT. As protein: CASSYPGRSNQPQHF.

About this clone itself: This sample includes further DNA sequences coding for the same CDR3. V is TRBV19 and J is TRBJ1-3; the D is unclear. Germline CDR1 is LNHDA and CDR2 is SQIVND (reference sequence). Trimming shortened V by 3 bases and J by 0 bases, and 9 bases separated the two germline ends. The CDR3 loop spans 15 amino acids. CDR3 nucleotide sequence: TGTGCCAGTAGTATCGGCCTCAACTCTGGAAACACCATATATTTT. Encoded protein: CASSIGLNSGNTIYF.

Written as DNA, the CDR3 is TGTGCCATCAGTGAGCCCGACAGGGGACGCTACGAGCAGTACTTC. It specifies CAISEPDRGRYEQYF. V gene TRBV10-3 combines with J gene TRBJ2-7; 8 bases are shared with TRBD1. The CDR3 is 15 residues long. Germline V gene lookup returns CDR1 ENHRY and CDR2 SYGVKD. The V and J ends lost 2 bases and 3 bases, in that order; junction bases with no gene match: 6.

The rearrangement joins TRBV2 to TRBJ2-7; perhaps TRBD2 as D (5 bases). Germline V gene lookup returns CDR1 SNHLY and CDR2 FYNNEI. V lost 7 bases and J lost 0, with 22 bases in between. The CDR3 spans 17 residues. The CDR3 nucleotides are TGTGCCAGCATTCCCACAAAAGGAGGCACGAGCTCCTACGAGCAGTACTTC. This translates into CASIPTKGGTSSYEQYF.

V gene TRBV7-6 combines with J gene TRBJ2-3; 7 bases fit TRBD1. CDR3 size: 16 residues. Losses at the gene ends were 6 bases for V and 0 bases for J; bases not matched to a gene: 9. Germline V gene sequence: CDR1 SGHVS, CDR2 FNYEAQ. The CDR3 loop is CASSFSGTESTDTQYF. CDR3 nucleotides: TGTGCCAGCAGTTTCTCCGGGACAGAAAGCACAGATACGCAGTATTTT.